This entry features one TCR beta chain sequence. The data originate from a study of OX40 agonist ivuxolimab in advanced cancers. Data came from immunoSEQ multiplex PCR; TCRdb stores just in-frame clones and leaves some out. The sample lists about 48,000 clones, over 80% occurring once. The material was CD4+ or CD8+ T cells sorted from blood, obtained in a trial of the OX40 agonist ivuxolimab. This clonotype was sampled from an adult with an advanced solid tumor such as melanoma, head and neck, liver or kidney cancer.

CDR3 residues: CASSSGLAGLTYEQYF. The CDR3 bases are TGTGCCAGCTCATCGGGACTAGCGGGCCTAACCTACGAGCAGTACTTC. The gene calls are TRBV18 and TRBJ2-7; 12 bases match TRBD2. V shed 5 bases, J shed 2 bases, and the junction held 7 bases outside the gene matches. Germline V gives CDR1 KGHSH, CDR2 LQKENI. The CDR3 covers 16 residues.